This T cell receptor beta chain was recovered during a study of shared clonotypes between healthy human individuals. Study observations and caveats: Specimens sampled were limited to blood, with tissue repertoires likely differing. Memory subsets generally showed lower estimated richness than naive subsets. Several donors had around 5.2% of their naive CD4 clonotypes in common.

Of note for this clone: Its antigen remains unknown.

Across several immunoSEQ plates, the genomic DNA of each subset was split evenly. The data were produced by immunoSEQ multiplex PCR, yet TCRdb's version contains in-frame clones alone and is incomplete. The sample records millions of clones, 85% to 95% being singletons. The origin of this receptor is a man in his late teens or twenties in good health. The sequenced material came from naive CD4+ T cells sorted from blood. Noted subset: CD45RA+ positively selected.

CDR3 amino acids: CASSERGYAYNEQFF. The CDR3 nucleotides read TGTGCCAGCAGTGAACGCGGGTACGCCTACAATGAGCAGTTCTTC. The gene calls are TRBV6-1 and TRBJ2-1; tentatively, D is TRBD2 (5 bases). The CDR3 length is 15 residues. CDR1 and CDR2 from the germline V gene are MNHNS and SASEGT. V shed 2 bases and J shed 2 bases, with 10 bases lying between them.